This is a list of T cell receptor beta chains from one sample in a study of cytomegalovirus exposure and HLA in healthy donors. The assay was immunoSEQ multiplex PCR, and TCRdb's table has in-frame clones only and misses some. The table lists about 120,000 clones, 80% of them singletons. The sample taken for sequencing was PBMCs. Source of these receptors: a female donor in good health and CMV-seropositive. Each CDR3 is given with its conserved first and last residue. The D gene is left open where the match is weak. Some rows mark clone size as missing; the rest say once, few, many or name a class of expanded clone.

>TRBD2|TRBV30|TRBJ2-3|-
TGTGCCTGGAGTTGGAGCGGGGGGGCAGATACGCGGTATTTT
CAWSWSGGADTRYF
>-|TRBV6-6|TRBJ1-1|few
TGTGCCGGGGGGAGGTCGGGGACTGAAGCTTTCTTT
CAGGRSGTEAFF
>TRBD1|TRBV7-9|TRBJ2-5|once
TGTGCCAGCAGCCCCGGGACAGGGCCTCGAGGGGAGACCCAGTACTTC
CASSPGTGPRGETQYF
>TRBD1|TRBV7-6|TRBJ2-2|-
TGTGCCAGCAGCTTAGAGGTCCGGACAGGTGACACCGGGGAGCTGTTTTTT
CASSLEVRTGDTGELFF
>-|TRBV9|TRBJ2-3|-
TGTGCCAGCAGCGTAGCGGGACAGCGGGGCACAGATACGCAGTATTTT
CASSVAGQRGTDTQYF
>-|TRBV4-1|TRBJ2-5|-
TGCGCCAGCAGCGATACATTACGGACCCAGTACTTC
CASSDTLRTQYF
>TRBD2|TRBV7-9|TRBJ2-7|-
TGTGCCAGCAGCTCTGGACTAGCGGGGGGGTACGAGCAGTACTTC
CASSSGLAGGYEQYF
>TRBD2|TRBV29-1|TRBJ2-1|-
TGCAGCGTTGAGGTCCCACTAGCGGGGGTCTACAATGAGCAGTTCTTC
CSVEVPLAGVYNEQFF
>-|TRBV6-5|TRBJ1-1|-
TGTGCCAGCAGTTCATACATGAACACTGAAGCTTTCTTT
CASSSYMNTEAFF
>-|TRBV2|TRBJ1-3|few
TGTGCCAGCTCGCAGAGCGCCAACACCATATATTTT
CASSQSANTIYF
>-|TRBV5-6|TRBJ1-2|-
TGTGCCAGCAGCGCGATCAGGGCCTATGGCTACACCTTC
CASSAIRAYGYTF
>-|TRBV21-1|TRBJ1-5|-
TGTGCCAGCACCTACCGGGAAATTAACAATCAGCCCCAGCATTTT
CASTYREINNQPQHF
>-|TRBV18|TRBJ1-5|-
TGTGCCAGCTCTCCCGAGAGGCGGGGCAATCAGCCCCAGCATTTT
CASSPERRGNQPQHF
>-|TRBV9|TRBJ2-3|-
TGTGCCAGCAGCCCCCAGGTGTCAGATACGCAGTATTTT
CASSPQVSDTQYF
>TRBD2|TRBV11-2|TRBJ2-3|-
TGTGCCAGCAGCTTACTAGCGGGGGGGCGAACAGATACGCAGTATTTT
CASSLLAGGRTDTQYF
>TRBD2|TRBV15|TRBJ2-5|-
TGTGCCACCAGCGGCCGACTAGCGGGCCAAGAGACCCAGTACTTC
CATSGRLAGQETQYF
>-|TRBV19|TRBJ1-6|-
TGTGCCAGTACCCCGCAGGGTGCCTCACCCCTCCACTTT
CASTPQGASPLHF
>-|TRBV29-1|TRBJ2-3|-
TGCAGCGCCCCTGTCGTGACAGATACGCAGTATTTT
CSAPVVTDTQYF
>TRBD2|TRBV7-2|TRBJ2-1|-
TGTGCCAGCAGCTCACTAGCGGGGGCCTACAATGAGCAGTTCTTC
CASSSLAGAYNEQFF
>TRBD1|TRBV7-6|TRBJ1-6|-
TGTGCCAGCAGAGGAACAGGGGGGAACTCACCCCTCCACTTT
CASRGTGGNSPLHF
>TRBD1|TRBV4-1|TRBJ1-1|-
TGCGCCAGCAGCCAAGATCAGGGGACAGGGTCTGAAGCTTTCTTT
CASSQDQGTGSEAFF
>TRBD1|TRBV9|TRBJ1-1|once
TGTGCCAGCAGCGCAGGGACAGCCACTGAAGCTTTCTTT
CASSAGTATEAFF
>TRBD2|TRBV5-1|TRBJ2-1|-
TGCGCCAGCAGCTCTGGACTAGCGGGGGTCTTCTCCTACAATGAGCAGTTCTTC
CASSSGLAGVFSYNEQFF
>TRBD1|TRBV5-6|TRBJ2-7|-
TGTGCCAGCAGCTCGAAAGCAGGGGGCCACGACGAGCAGTACTTC
CASSSKAGGHDEQYF
>-|TRBV6-1|TRBJ2-7|-
TGTGCCAGCAGATCGACATTTAACTTTTACGAGCAGTACTTC
CASRSTFNFYEQYF
>TRBD2|TRBV28|TRBJ2-5|-
TGTGCCAGCAAAGGTAGCGGGTCGGAGACCCAGTACTTC
CASKGSGSETQYF
>-|TRBV7-2|TRBJ1-2|-
TGTGCCAGCAGTTCTGACTCTCCCTATGGCTACACCTTC
CASSSDSPYGYTF
>-|TRBV19|TRBJ1-2|-
TGTGCCAGCGGGCTCCTCCGGGATGACTATGGCTACACCTTC
CASGLLRDDYGYTF
>-|TRBV5-1|TRBJ1-2|few
TGCGCCAGCAGCTTGGAGTGGGCCTCTAACTATGGCTACACCTTC
CASSLEWASNYGYTF
>TRBD2|TRBV9|TRBJ2-1|-
TGTGCCAGCAGGAGTAGCGGGGGGAATGAGCAGTTCTTC
CASRSSGGNEQFF
>-|TRBV19|TRBJ1-1|-
TGTGCCAGTTCTATGGCCCTCGGGTACACTGAAGCTTTCTTT
CASSMALGYTEAFF
>-|TRBV10-3|TRBJ1-5|-
TGTGCCATCAGTGATGCTACAGGCGGCCAGCCCCAGCATTTT
CAISDATGGQPQHF
>TRBD2|TRBV7-2|TRBJ2-3|-
TGTGCCAGCAGCCGCAACTCGGGAGGGACTACAGATACGCAGTATTTT
CASSRNSGGTTDTQYF
>-|TRBV28|TRBJ2-3|-
TGTGCCAGCAGTTTGGCCGGGGGTCATACAGATACGCAGTATTTT
CASSLAGGHTDTQYF
>-|TRBV6-1|TRBJ1-2|-
TGTGCCAGCACCCGCCTCGCCCAGGGAGGCTATGGCTACACCTTC
CASTRLAQGGYGYTF
>TRBD1|TRBV9|TRBJ2-5|-
TGTGCCAGCAGCGTAGAGCGCGACAGGGGAGAGACCCAGTACTTC
CASSVERDRGETQYF
>-|TRBV28|TRBJ2-7|-
TGTGCCAGCAGGGAATCGGGAGCCACGGGCGAGCAGTACTTC
CASRESGATGEQYF
>-|TRBV13|TRBJ2-1|-
TGTGCCAGCAGCCTTTCCAACCTTGCACTCCCTACTTCATACAATGAGCAGTTCTTC
CASSLSNLALPTSYNEQFF
>TRBD1|TRBV10-3|TRBJ1-2|-
TGTGCCATCAGTGAGGGGACAGGGGATGGCTACACCTTC
CAISEGTGDGYTF
>TRBD1|TRBV5-6|TRBJ2-3|few
TGTGCCAGCAGCCCCCTGACAGGGCGGTCAGATACGCAGTATTTT
CASSPLTGRSDTQYF
>-|TRBV2|TRBJ1-2|-
TGTGCCAGCAGTGTCGAGGGCTACACCTTC
CASSVEGYTF
>-|TRBV7-9|TRBJ1-5|-
TGTGCCAGCAGCGATTTGTGGAGTCAGCCCCAGCATTTT
CASSDLWSQPQHF